This T cell receptor beta chain was observed in a study of blood T cell repertoires in COVID-19. The wider study: The samples span acute and convalescent COVID-19 from the United States, Italy and Spain. PBMCs, B-cell-depleted T cells, or T cells were the source of the cDNA or gDNA that made up the material.

Germline V gene sequence: CDR1 MNHNS, CDR2 SASEGT. The junction had 12 bases not matched to a gene; V was cut back by 4 bases and J by 5 bases. The CDR3 sequence is 16 residues long. Recruits, aged roughly 18 to 100 years, lived in some 25 US areas. Grouping used clinical history reported by participants in a survey and questionnaire. This table comes from immunoSEQ multiplex PCR, and its TCRdb copy is limited to in-frame clones, with some not included. This sample yields some 320,000 clones, of which 90% are seen a single time; approximately 4.1% belongs to the top ten. This receptor was obtained from a woman in her thirties who had been exposed to COVID-19. The sample taken for sequencing was PBMCs or T cells enriched from blood (not recorded which). The V call is TRBV6-1, the J call TRBJ2-5; TRBD2 agrees at 8 bases. CDR3 DNA sequence: TGTGCCAGCAGTGCCGTGAGTGCGGGGGGCGGGGAGACCCAGTACTTC. Amino acid sequence: CASSAVSAGGGETQYF.